This T cell receptor (beta chain) was sequenced for a study of control samples from healthy donors and cancer patients. V dropped 7 bases and J dropped 6; count of bases not matched to a gene: 7. The CDR3 loop spans 13 amino acids. CDR1 is SNHLY and CDR2 is FYNNEI in the germline V gene. Libraries were prepared by immunoSEQ multiplex PCR; TCRdb keeps only in-frame clonotypes and omits some of them. The sample comprises tens of thousands of clones, almost 90% of which are singletons, and almost 40% rests with the top ten. Material: PBMCs. This clonotype was sampled from a man aged 45-65 years with head and neck cancer. V gene TRBV2 combines with J gene TRBJ2-7; TRBD1 aligns across 9 bases. Here the CDR3 DNA reads TGTGCCAGCAATCCACAGGGGGCGGCCGAGCAGTACTTC. Its protein product is CASNPQGAAEQYF.